This TCR beta chain was identified in a study of shared clonotypes between healthy human individuals. At the level of the study: Aged between 18 and 49, the donors were a couple of women and three men.

Roughly 90 million PBMCs went into genomic DNA for unsorted samples. About this clone: One junction end does not reproduce the germline sequence, and a read error may be involved. Within the sample, other DNA sequences also encode this same CDR3.

It was at deep level that the assay was run. Clones were read by immunoSEQ multiplex PCR, and TCRdb kept only the in-frame ones, dropping some. The table shows about 560,000 clones, with roughly four fifths occurring only once. This CDR3 spans 15 amino acids. In germline, CDR1 is MGHDK, CDR2 SYGVNS. The source material was PBMCs. The chain couples TRBV25-1 to TRBJ1-5, with D unclear. The clonotype was recovered from a woman between 40 and 50 years old in good health. Some clones in this sample may be carry-over from other donors' samples. The CDR3 nucleotides read TGTGCCAGCAGCCCATCCGTGGGGAGCAAACAGCCCCAACATTTT. It codes for CASSPSVGSKQPQHF.